The 21 T cell receptor beta chains reported below all come from one sample, sequenced in a study of blood T cell repertoires in COVID-19. Measured with immunoSEQ multiplex PCR; TCRdb has only the in-frame clones, and not every one. The repertoire includes hundreds of thousands of clones, 80% to 85% of them detected once, and approximately 13% sits in the top ten. Material for sequencing was peripheral blood. These receptors were obtained from a woman in her sixties or seventies with active or convalescent COVID-19.

V usage is TRBV13 and J usage is TRBJ2-3; 7 positions agree with TRBD2. The germline CDR1 and CDR2 sequences are PRHDT and FYEKMQ (reference sequence). V was clipped by 2 bases and J by 2 bases; unmatched bases: 7. The CDR3 extends over 16 amino acids. CDR3 nucleotide sequence: TGTGCCAGCAGCTTAAGGCGACTAGCAACCACAGATACGCAGTATTTT. It encodes CASSLRRLATTDTQYF.

The genes are TRBV13 and TRBJ2-3, with D tentatively TRBD2 (7 bases). This CDR3 contains 17 residues. V gave up 4 bases and J gave up 0 bases, with 17 bases separating them. CDR1 and CDR2 (germline): PRHDT, FYEKMQ (reference sequence). DNA for the CDR3: TGTGCCAGCAGCTCCACCCGCGGGGGCCCTAGCACAGATACGCAGTATTTT. Its protein is CASSSTRGGPSTDTQYF.

This clone was observed a few times. V is TRBV5-1 and J is TRBJ2-7; 8 nucleotides line up with TRBD1. V dropped 4 bases and J dropped 2; count of bases not matched to a gene: 8. This CDR3 comprises 15 residues. From germline, CDR1 is SGHRS and CDR2 YFSETQ. The CDR3: CASSEARGPAYEQYF. CDR3 DNA: TGCGCCAGCAGCGAGGCCAGGGGGCCCGCCTACGAGCAGTACTTC.

The table lists this clone with a few counts. The chain combines TRBV25-1 with TRBJ1-3; no firm D call. The ends were cut back, 5 bases at V and 0 bases at J, with 8 bases in the middle. The germline V gene has CDR1 MGHDK and CDR2 SYGVNS. The CDR3 is made up of 14 amino acids. The CDR3 region has the DNA TGTGCCAGCAGTCGTCGCGGCTCTGGAAACACCATATATTTT. This gives the protein CASSRRGSGNTIYF.

This clone was counted a few times. CDR3 in amino acids: CAWSVWPRQGRFGSPLHF. For the CDR3, the DNA is TGTGCCTGGAGTGTCTGGCCGAGGCAGGGGAGATTTGGATCACCCCTCCACTTT. The chain is built from TRBV30 and TRBJ1-6; tentative D call: TRBD1 (6 bases). CDR1 and CDR2 (germline): GTSNPN, SVGIG (reference sequence). V was trimmed by 0 bases and J by 10 bases, leaving 25 bases between them. The CDR3 loop spans 18 amino acids. Based on the CDR3 plus reference TRBV30 and TRBJ1-6, the full variable domain is SQTIHQWPATLVQPVGSPLSLECTVEGTSNPNLYWYRQAAGRGLQLLFYSVGIGQISSEVPQNLSASRPQDRQFILSSKKLLLSDSGFYLCAWSVWPRQGRFGSPLHFGNGTRLTVT.

This clone showed up just a few times. This chain joins TRBV7-9 and TRBJ1-4, with 7 nucleotides matching TRBD1. The CDR3 is 15 amino acids. Trimming at V came to 5 bases and at J to 2 bases, leaving 5 bases not matched to a gene. CDR1 and CDR2 (germline): SEHNR, FQNEAQ (reference sequence). The CDR3 loop is CASSHGTATNEKLFF. The CDR3 DNA reads TGTGCCAGCAGCCACGGGACAGCGACTAATGAAAAACTGTTTTTT. Using reference TRBV7-9 and TRBJ1-4 for the parts outside the CDR3, the full variable domain is DTGVSQNPRHKITKRGQNVTFRCDPISEHNRLYWYRQTLGQGPEFLTYFQNEAQLEKSRLLSDRFSAERPKGSFSTLEIQRTEQGDSAMYLCASSHGTATNEKLFFGSGTQLSVL.

The chain joins TRBV19 to TRBJ1-1; D possibly corresponds to TRBD1 (5 bases). V was cut by 6 bases and J by 5 bases, with 16 bases left in between. The germline gives CDR1 LNHDA, CDR2 SQIVND (reference sequence). The CDR3 loop spans 14 amino acids. The CDR3 region has the DNA TGTGCCAGTAGGGGTCGCAGGGAGGGGACTGAAGCTTTCTTT. This codes for CASRGRREGTEAFF.

Points on this clone: Other nucleotide sequences in the sample specify the same CDR3. The gene calls are TRBV9 and TRBJ1-4; 11 nucleotides agree with TRBD1. J was trimmed by 5 bases and V by 4 bases; bases with no gene match: 4. CDR1 and CDR2 from the germline V gene are SGDLS and YYNGEE. The CDR3 totals 15 residues. For the CDR3, the DNA is TGTGCCAGCAGCCCCCGGGACAGGGGGAATGAAAAACTGTTTTTT. Amino acid sequence: CASSPRDRGNEKLFF.

This clone was seen just once. The chain has TRBV7-2 and TRBJ2-3; 13 bases are a match to TRBD2. This CDR3 spans 17 amino acids. The germline V gene has CDR1 SGHTA and CDR2 FQGNSA. Trimming removed 1 base from V and 6 bases from J; junction bases left unmatched: 7. The CDR3 protein is CASSLDRLAGGGDTQYF. CDR3 DNA: TGTGCCAGCAGCTTAGACAGACTAGCGGGGGGCGGGGATACGCAGTATTTT. Together with reference TRBV7-2 and TRBJ2-3, the CDR3 gives the full variable domain: GAGVSQSPSNKVTEKGKDVELRCDPISGHTALYWYRQSLGQGLEFLIYFQGNSAPDKSGLPSDRFSAERTGGSVSTLTIQRTQQEDSAVYLCASSLDRLAGGGDTQYFGPGTRLTVL.

This clone has only a few counts. Written as DNA, the CDR3 is TGTGCCAGCAGTGCGGACAGGGGCACAGATACGCAGTATTTT. This gives the protein CASSADRGTDTQYF. The chain has TRBV27 and TRBJ2-3; 8 nucleotides align to TRBD1. Germline lookup yields CDR1 MNHEY and CDR2 SMNVEV (reference sequence). After removal of 5 bases from V and 1 base from J, the junction contained 2 bases not matched to a gene. The CDR3 extends over 14 amino acids.

The chain links TRBV11-2 to TRBJ1-4; D gene ambiguous. The CDR3 loop spans 16 amino acids. Germline V CDR1 and CDR2: SGHAT, FQNNGV. Trimming took 2 bases from V and 5 from J, leaving 15 bases between them. The CDR3, as DNA: TGTGCCAGCAGCTTATTCCCGGCAGGCGGGAATGAAAAACTGTTTTTT. Translated, it gives CASSLFPAGGNEKLFF. The full variable domain, with the rest looked up from reference TRBV11-2 and TRBJ1-4, is EAGVAQSPRYKIIEKRQSVAFWCNPISGHATLYWYQQILGQGPKLLIQFQNNGVVDDSQLPKDRFSAERLKGVDSTLKIQPAKLEDSAVYLCASSLFPAGGNEKLFFGSGTQLSVL.

This clone was counted a single time. The chain joins TRBV18 to TRBJ2-3, with 10 bases identical to TRBD2. CDR3 length: 16 residues. V dropped 1 base and J dropped 6; count of bases not matched to a gene: 7. Germline-derived CDR1 and CDR2 are KGHSH and LQKENI. The CDR3 DNA sequence: TGTGCCAGCTCACCACGGCTAGCGGGGGCTCTGGATACGCAGTATTTT. Translated, it gives CASSPRLAGALDTQYF.

This clone was detected a few times. J is TRBJ2-7 and V is TRBV6-2 or TRBV6-3; D may be TRBD2 (5 bases). The V gene's germline CDR1 is MNHEY and CDR2 SVGEGT. V lost 2 bases, J lost 3 bases, and 5 bases lay in between. CDR3 size: 12 residues. DNA for the CDR3: TGTGCCAGCAGTTACGACTACTACGAGCAGTACTTC. It specifies CASSYDYYEQYF.

This chain joins TRBV7-9 and TRBJ1-4; D call uncertain. The CDR3 consists of 14 residues. The V end lost 3 bases, the J end lost 5 bases, and 10 bases lay between the germline ends. Germline-derived CDR1 and CDR2 are SEHNR and FQNEAQ (reference sequence). The CDR3 here is CASSFLSQNEKLFF. CDR3 nucleotides: TGTGCCAGCAGCTTTTTGTCCCAGAATGAAAAACTGTTTTTT.

The genes are TRBV11-3 and TRBJ2-3; tentative D call: TRBD1 (6 bases). From germline, CDR1 is SGHNT and CDR2 YENEEA. The CDR3 covers 19 residues. Trimming removed 3 bases at V and 0 bases at J, with 22 bases between. CDR3: CASSFDIPGAGASTDTQYF. The CDR3 DNA reads TGTGCCAGCAGCTTTGATATCCCAGGGGCAGGTGCTAGCACAGATACGCAGTATTTT.

This rearrangement joins TRBV11-2 to TRBJ1-6, with 7 positions matching TRBD1. The V segment lost 3 bases and the J segment 10 bases; nucleotides outside the gene matches: 9. Per the germline V gene, CDR1 is SGHAT and CDR2 is FQNNGV. The CDR3 loop spans 15 amino acids. The CDR3 DNA sequence: TGTGCCAGCAGCTTGATCCGGGACAGAAGGTCACCCCTCCACTTT. Translation gives CASSLIRDRRSPLHF. The full variable domain, its missing parts supplied by reference TRBV11-2 and TRBJ1-6, is EAGVAQSPRYKIIEKRQSVAFWCNPISGHATLYWYQQILGQGPKLLIQFQNNGVVDDSQLPKDRFSAERLKGVDSTLKIQPAKLEDSAVYLCASSLIRDRRSPLHFGNGTRLTVT.

The CDR3 loop is CASSTRQAGGNTEAFF. CDR3 nucleotide sequence: TGTGCCAGTAGTACCCGACAGGCAGGGGGGAACACTGAAGCTTTCTTT. The chain uses TRBV19 and TRBJ1-1; 7 nucleotides align to TRBD1. CDR3 length: 16 residues. V dropped 4 bases and J dropped 1; count of bases not matched to a gene: 9. Per germline, CDR1 LNHDA and CDR2 SQIVND (reference sequence).

There are a few counts of this clone. The CDR3 sequence: CASSLRSQGFSSYEQYF. The CDR3 DNA follows: TGCGCCAGCAGCCTCCGATCTCAGGGCTTTAGCTCCTACGAGCAGTACTTC. The V gene is TRBV4-1, the J gene TRBJ2-7, with a weak D call TRBD1 (5 bases). CDR3 size: 17 residues. V lost 4 bases and J lost 0, with 19 bases in between. Germline V gene data show CDR1 as MGHRA and CDR2 as YSYEKL.

The chain uses TRBV2 and TRBJ2-7, with 7 bases lining up with TRBD1. CDR3 length: 14 residues. V dropped 6 bases and J dropped 6; count of bases not matched to a gene: 11. Germline CDR1 reads SNHLY; CDR2 reads FYNNEI. The CDR3 loop is CASREQGTTREQYF. DNA for the CDR3: TGTGCCAGCAGAGAACAGGGGACGACTCGCGAGCAGTACTTC.

The CDR3 bases are TGTGCCAGCAGGCCGCACAGGGGGCCAAATTCACCCCTCCACTTT. Residues: CASRPHRGPNSPLHF. The chain carries TRBV5-8 and TRBJ1-6, with TRBD1 matching 9 bases. Germline CDR1 is SGHTS and CDR2 is YDEGEE. The V segment lost 5 bases and the J segment 7 bases; nucleotides outside the gene matches: 7. The CDR3 extends over 15 amino acids.

The chain joins TRBV18 to TRBJ1-1; 9 nucleotides match TRBD1. The CDR3 contains 15 residues. CDR1 and CDR2 (germline): KGHSH, LQKENI. The V gene end was trimmed by 1 base and the J gene end by 4 bases; junction bases not matched to a gene: 4. The CDR3 region is CASSPHPTGGTEAFF. The CDR3 nucleotides read TGTGCCAGCTCACCACACCCGACAGGGGGCACTGAAGCTTTCTTT.